The following is a T cell receptor (beta chain) sequence with its context. The antigen remains unidentified. This sample was included in a study of beta chain features in type 1 diabetes. Findings of the study overall: Type 1 diabetes patients showed a moderate but significant shortening of TCRB CDR3s in all four CD4+ subsets.

Germline values: CDR1 MDHEN, CDR2 SYDVKM. V lost 2 bases, J lost 4 bases, and 15 bases lay in between. CDR3 length equals 15 residues. Sequencing targeted expressed TCRB transcripts, as all isolated RNA had been reverse transcribed. Assay: immunoSEQ multiplex PCR; the TCRdb copy retains only in-frame clones and omits some. Of 30,000 to 45,000 clones in the sample, around 64% were seen once. Isolation of CD4+ naive, central memory, regulatory and stem cell-like memory cells was achieved by sorting via CD45RO/CCR7/CD25/CD127/CD95/CD27. V usage is TRBV28 and J usage is TRBJ2-7; D may be TRBD2 (6 bases). The clonotype comes from a woman aged 25 to 45 in good health. The sample consisted of Tregs from blood. CDR3 in amino acids: CASSLGAEGLYEQYF. CDR3 nucleotides: TGTGCCAGCAGTTTAGGGGCGGAGGGCCTTTACGAGCAGTACTTC. The whole variable domain, filled in from reference TRBV28 and TRBJ2-7, reads DVKVTQSSRYLVKRTGEKVFLECVQDMDHENMFWYRQDPGLGLRLIYFSYDVKMKEKGDIPEGYSVSREKKERFSLILESASTNQTSMYLCASSLGAEGLYEQYFGPGTRLTVT.